This T cell receptor (beta chain) was captured in a study of blood T cell repertoires in COVID-19 (dated by TCRdb to about 2020). Some background on the complete study: Samples from collaborators originated in the United States, Italy and Spain and spanned both the acute and convalescent phases of COVID-19. The material from the prospective study consisted of cDNA or gDNA derived from T cells, B-cell-depleted T cells, or PBMCs. The dataset comprised deeply sampled blood TCRbeta repertoires from subjects exposed to, actively infected with, or recovered from COVID-19. The repertoires were released in a freely available public database meant as a resource for research on the immune response to SARS-CoV-2. Samples came from the ongoing ImmuneRACE study (first 160 participants) plus 1,254 subjects from 6 global collaborators. A de-identified subject ID, COVID-19 status, age in years and sex were almost always included in the sample metadata. Where available, HLA class I and class II types were obtained from metadata supplied by the sample provider rather than from assay-based typing. General findings and caveats noted by the study authors: How much clinical and demographic metadata was included differed by source and by participant, and the metadata was provided uncurated.

V drops 2 bases and J drops 8 bases, leaving 18 bases in between. The CDR3 numbers 15 residues from cysteine through phenylalanine. Left in the record is the CDR3 DNA by itself, 45 bases read in frame from the first base. Sequences KGHSH (CDR1) and LQKENI (CDR2) are obtained from the germline V gene. The collaborating institutions used their own protocols to collect whole blood in K2EDTA tubes. Collaborator samples were shipped for TCRbeta analysis as frozen whole blood, isolated PBMCs, or DNA extracted from either sample type. The immunoSEQ Assay, a bias-controlled multiplex PCR, was used to amplify TCRbeta CDR3 regions from genomic DNA. In the authors' own workflow: The number of nucleated cells in each sample was estimated from the amplification of reference gene primers within the assay. Sequence reads were collapsed and filtered to measure the absolute abundance of every unique TCRbeta CDR3 rearrangement. For each sample, productive Simpson clonality was calculated as the square root of Simpson's diversity index across productive rearrangements. The table comes from immuneACCESS by way of TCRdb, which keeps in-frame sequences with V and J called. Part of the clones is missing from these tables; in studies checked, under half for an unresolved V gene and the rest for unknown reasons. The D gene and trimming were derived from the DNA, and the V and J assignments and clone size from that table. The sample data list 62,000 or so clones, and 70% to 90% of these were observed just once. Around 1.4% of the sample belongs to the ten largest clones.

With respect to this clone: This clone's antigen is unknown. Per-nucleotide qualities are absent, and no much larger clonotype sits a single base away.

The sequence derives from a woman aged 55 to 70 with acute or convalescent COVID-19. Rearrangement joined TRBV18 to TRBJ1-1; too little of a D gene remains to name it. The sequenced material came from peripheral blood. The CDR3 in this case is CASSPKVGRSSEAFF. The nucleotide sequence reads as follows: TGTGCCAGCTCACCAAAGGTAGGCAGGTCATCAGAAGCTTTCTTT.